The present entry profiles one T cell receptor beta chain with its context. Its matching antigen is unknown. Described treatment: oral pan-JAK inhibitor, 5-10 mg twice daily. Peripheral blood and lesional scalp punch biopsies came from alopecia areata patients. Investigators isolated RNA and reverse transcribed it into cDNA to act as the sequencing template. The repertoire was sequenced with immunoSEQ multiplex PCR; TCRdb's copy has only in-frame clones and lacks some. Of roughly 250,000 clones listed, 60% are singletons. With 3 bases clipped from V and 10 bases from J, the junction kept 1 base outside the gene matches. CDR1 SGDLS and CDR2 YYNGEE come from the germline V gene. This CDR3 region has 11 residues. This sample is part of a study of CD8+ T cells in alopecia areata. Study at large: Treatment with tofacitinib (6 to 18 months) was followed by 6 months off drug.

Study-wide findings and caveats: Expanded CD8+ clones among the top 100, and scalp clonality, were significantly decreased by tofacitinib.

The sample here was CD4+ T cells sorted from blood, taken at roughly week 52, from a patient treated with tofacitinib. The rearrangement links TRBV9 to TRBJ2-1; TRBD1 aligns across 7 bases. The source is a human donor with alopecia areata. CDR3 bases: TGTGCCAGCAGCGCACAGGGGGAGCAGTTCTTC. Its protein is CASSAQGEQFF.